Listed here are 25 T cell receptor beta chains from one sample, sequenced in a study of T cells in Graves' hyperthyroidism and ophthalmopathy. What was amplified from RNA transcripts were TCR beta CDR3 regions. The HTBI primer set drove a first-round RT-PCR of the TCR CDR3. TCRdb recomputed calls from the multiplex PCR reads with MiXCR, one row per CDR3 protein. The repertoire holds about 210,000 distinct CDR3 sequences, under 20% seen once, with around 52% in the top ten. Material for sequencing was blood. The receptors stem from a man aged 45-60 years with Graves' hyperthyroidism.

V is TRBV7-3 and J is TRBJ2-1; the match to TRBD1 covers 8 bases. The V gene end was trimmed by 5 bases and the J gene end by 4 bases; junction bases not matched to a gene: 10. The CDR3 runs to 16 residues. Looked up from germline, CDR1 is SGHTA and CDR2 is FQGTGA. This CDR3 is CASSRGGRGRYNEQFF. The DNA for the CDR3 is TGTGCCAGCAGCCGCGGAGGCAGGGGGCGTTACAATGAGCAGTTCTTC. The variable domain in full, with the rest retrieved from reference TRBV7-3 and TRBJ2-1, is GAGVSQTPSNKVTEKGKYVELRCDPISGHTALYWYRQSLGQGPEFLIYFQGTGAADDSGLPNDRFFAVRPEGSVSTLKIQRTERGDSAVYLCASSRGGRGRYNEQFFGPGTRLTVL.

This clonotype was picked up a small number of times. This chain connects TRBV7-3 to TRBJ2-2, with 10 bases fitting TRBD2. The CDR3 covers 16 residues. CDR1 and CDR2 from the germline V gene are SGHTA and FQGTGA. Trimming at V came to 1 base and at J to 7 bases, leaving 6 bases not matched to a gene. The CDR3 loop is CASSLSPSGSYGELFF. For the CDR3, the DNA is TGTGCCAGCAGCTTAAGCCCTAGCGGGAGTTACGGGGAGCTGTTTTTT.

This clonotype was recorded a few times. The chain uses TRBV29-1 and TRBJ2-5, with D perhaps TRBD1 (6 bases). V lost 4 bases and J lost 1, with 10 bases in between. The V gene's germline CDR1 is SQVTM and CDR2 ANQGSEA. The CDR3 consists of 13 residues. The CDR3 spells CSVVDSIQETQYF. CDR3 sequence (DNA): TGCAGCGTTGTGGACAGCATCCAAGAGACCCAGTACTTC.

The chain recombines TRBV5-1 with TRBJ2-7; 10 nucleotides align to TRBD1. This CDR3 contains 14 residues. Trimming cost V 4 bases and J 5 bases; bases outside gene matches: 6. Germline lookup yields CDR1 SGHRS and CDR2 YFSETQ. CDR3: CASSIRDRGDEQYF. The CDR3 bases are TGCGCCAGCAGCATCCGGGACAGGGGTGACGAGCAGTACTTC.

This clonotype was recorded at least ten times. The chain combines TRBV7-2 with TRBJ2-3, with 9 positions matching TRBD1. This CDR3 has 15 amino acids. CDR1 and CDR2 from the germline V gene are SGHTA and FQGNSA. After removal of 4 bases from V and 5 bases from J, the junction contained 7 bases not matched to a gene. CDR3 amino acids: CASSSQGALIDTQYF. The DNA for the CDR3 is TGTGCCAGCAGCTCACAGGGGGCGCTTATAGATACGCAGTATTTT.

The chain couples TRBV19 to TRBJ2-2; D may be TRBD1 (5 bases). There are 14 residues in the CDR3. Trimming shortened V by 3 bases and J by 4 bases, and 9 bases separated the two germline ends. Germline values: CDR1 LNHDA, CDR2 SQIVND (reference sequence). The CDR3 nucleotides read TGTGCCAGTAGTATGGGGCGGTTCACCGGGGAGCTGTTTTTT. It codes for CASSMGRFTGELFF.

The sample holds a few counts of this clonotype. This rearrangement joins TRBV7-9 to TRBJ2-4, with no clear D. The CDR3 consists of 11 residues. Trimming removed 1 base from V and 8 bases from J, with 3 bases in between. Germline loops: CDR1 SEHNR, CDR2 FQNEAQ (reference sequence). CDR3: CASSLEDIQYF. The CDR3, as DNA: TGTGCCAGCAGCTTAGAGGACATTCAGTACTTC.

V and J are TRBV6-1 and TRBJ1-5, with D tentatively TRBD1 (5 bases). The CDR3 is 16 amino acids. The V end was cut by 5 bases, the J end by 4 bases, with 18 bases between. Germline V lookup: CDR1 MNHNS, CDR2 SASEGT. The CDR3 reads CASSQRGAIVNQPQHF. The CDR3 DNA is TGTGCCAGCAGTCAAAGGGGAGCTATCGTAAATCAGCCCCAGCATTTT.

This clonotype was found many times. The V and J genes are TRBV12-3 or TRBV12-4 and TRBJ2-1; D remains ambiguous. Trimming left V 5 bases short and J 0 bases short, with 11 bases between. CDR3 length: 15 amino acids. CDR3 coding DNA: TGTGCCAGCAGTGCGGCGGTAAGCTCCTACAATGAGCAGTTCTTC. It encodes CASSAAVSSYNEQFF.

The chain links TRBV29-1 to TRBJ2-5; 10 nucleotides agree with TRBD2. Germline CDR1 reads SQVTM; CDR2 reads ANQGSEA. The ends lost 8 bases at V and 5 bases at J; junction bases unmatched: 14. The CDR3 contains 15 residues. CDR3 DNA sequence: TGCAGCTCCAAGATAGGGGGACTAGCGTGGGAGACCCAGTACTTC. Its translation is CSSKIGGLAWETQYF.

This clonotype was found many times. V is TRBV15 and J is TRBJ2-1, with D hard to call. With 4 bases removed from V and 3 bases from J, the gap between germline ends came to 4 bases. The CDR3 runs to 12 residues. Per germline, CDR1 LNHNV and CDR2 YYDKDF (reference sequence). CDR3 nucleotide sequence: TGTGCCACCAGCAATAGCTACAATGAGCAGTTCTTC. This sequence encodes CATSNSYNEQFF. Supplemented by reference TRBV15 and TRBJ2-1, the full variable domain reads DAMVIQNPRYQVTQFGKPVTLSCSQTLNHNVMYWYQQKSSQAPKLLFHYYDKDFNNEADTPDNFQSRRPNTSFCFLDIRSPGLGDTAMYLCATSNSYNEQFFGPGTRLTVL.

This clonotype occurred many times. This chain links TRBV12-3 or TRBV12-4 with TRBJ2-3; 12 bases match TRBD2. The CDR3 loop spans 18 amino acids. The junction had 10 bases not matched to a gene; V was cut back by 4 bases and J by 2 bases. CDR3 region: CASSYLAGGPGNTDTQYF. CDR3 in DNA: TGTGCCAGCAGTTACCTAGCGGGAGGGCCGGGTAACACAGATACGCAGTATTTT.

The rearrangement uses TRBV6-1 and TRBJ2-3; 8 nucleotides align to TRBD2. The CDR3 contains 16 residues. J was trimmed by 0 bases and V by 5 bases; bases with no gene match: 7. Germline lookup yields CDR1 MNHNS and CDR2 SASEGT. CDR3 nucleotides: TGTGCCAGCAGTCCAGGACTAGCACCTAGCACAGATACGCAGTATTTT. Translated, it gives CASSPGLAPSTDTQYF.

This clonotype has a count of ten or more. This rearrangement joins TRBV28 to TRBJ2-7; the D is unclear. The ends were cut back, 3 bases at V and 5 bases at J, with 11 bases in the middle. Looked up from germline, CDR1 is MDHEN and CDR2 is SYDVKM. The CDR3 runs to 13 residues. Written as DNA, the CDR3 is TGTGCCAGCAGTTTGGGCGGCCGAGACGAGCAGTACTTC. This codes for CASSLGGRDEQYF.

There are a few counts of this clonotype. This chain links TRBV6-1 with TRBJ2-4; D might be TRBD2 (5 bases). CDR3 length equals 13 residues. With 0 bases removed from V and 7 bases from J, the gap between germline ends came to 7 bases. Germline lookup yields CDR1 MNHNS and CDR2 SASEGT. The CDR3 DNA reads TGTGCCAGCAGTGAAGCGGGAGTGAACATTCAGTACTTC. Encoded protein: CASSEAGVNIQYF.

This clonotype was picked up many times. This sequence joins TRBV7-2 and TRBJ2-1; D is unresolved. The CDR3 loop spans 12 amino acids. V was pared by 6 bases and J by 7 bases, with 10 bases between. The germline gives CDR1 SGHTA, CDR2 FQGNSA. The CDR3 DNA is TGTGCCAGCAGTCCCACACGGAATGAGCAGTTCTTC. Amino acid sequence: CASSPTRNEQFF.

This clonotype was seen only a few times. The chain links TRBV12-3 or TRBV12-4 to TRBJ2-2; 8 bases align to TRBD1. With 5 bases clipped from V and 2 bases from J, the junction kept 1 base outside the gene matches. CDR3 size: 14 residues. DNA of the CDR3: TGTGCCAGCAGTGGGACAGGAAACACCGGGGAGCTGTTTTTT. Its translation: CASSGTGNTGELFF.

This clonotype was recorded many times. The V call is TRBV7-9, the J call TRBJ2-1; 10 nucleotides line up with TRBD2. Trimming removed 1 base from V and 10 bases from J; junction bases left unmatched: 10. Germline lookup yields CDR1 SEHNR and CDR2 FQNEAQ (reference sequence). The CDR3 runs 16 residues. The CDR3, as DNA: TGTGCCAGCAGCTTAGGGCTAGCGGGAGATGTCGAAGAGCAGTTCTTC. As protein: CASSLGLAGDVEEQFF.

This clonotype was detected a few times. The chain is built from TRBV14 and TRBJ2-3; the match to TRBD2 covers 7 bases. CDR3 size: 14 residues. With V trimmed by 8 bases and J by 1 base, 6 bases remained unmatched. Germline V CDR1 and CDR2: SGHDN, FVKESK. In DNA form, the CDR3 reads TGTGCCAGCCGATTGAGCGGGGGCACAGATACGCAGTATTTT. Translated, it gives CASRLSGGTDTQYF.

This clonotype has a count of ten or more. This chain links TRBV6-1 with TRBJ1-2; 11 bases match TRBD1. The CDR3 spans 13 residues. Germline V gives CDR1 MNHNS, CDR2 SASEGT. V was pared by 5 bases and J by 6 bases, with 2 bases of the junction left unmatched. The CDR3, as DNA: TGTGCCAGCAGTCGGACAGGGGGCCATGGCTACACCTTC. Translating it yields CASSRTGGHGYTF.

This clonotype was detected ten times or more. V gene TRBV20-1 combines with J gene TRBJ2-1; 8 nucleotides match TRBD2. Trimming cost V 5 bases and J 0 bases; bases outside gene matches: 9. Germline loops: CDR1 DFQATT, CDR2 SNEGSKA (reference sequence). The CDR3 spans 16 residues. The CDR3: CSAWGPSGSSYNEQFF. The CDR3, as DNA: TGCAGTGCTTGGGGACCAAGCGGGAGCTCCTACAATGAGCAGTTCTTC.

In this sample, this clonotype turned up many times. V gene TRBV7-2 combines with J gene TRBJ1-5; D gene ambiguous. Germline CDR1 and CDR2: SGHTA and FQGNSA. The CDR3 consists of 15 residues. Trimming cost V 4 bases and J 0 bases, with 10 bases left between them. Here the CDR3 reads CASSSDYYSNQPQHF. The CDR3 coding sequence is TGTGCCAGCAGCTCGGATTATTATAGCAATCAGCCCCAGCATTTT.

This clonotype was seen repeatedly, ten times or more. This chain connects TRBV7-3 to TRBJ1-1; no clear D gene. Deletions cut 0 bases from V and 11 bases from J, with 13 bases between. The germline V gene encodes CDR1 SGHTA and CDR2 FQGTGA. This CDR3 is built from 13 residues. The CDR3 loop is CASSLTSVDKAFF. CDR3 sequence (DNA): TGTGCCAGCAGCTTAACATCGGTGGATAAGGCTTTCTTT.

This clonotype was seen more than once but under ten times. The chain employs TRBV7-2 and TRBJ1-2, with 11 bases that match TRBD1. The CDR3 totals 13 residues. J was trimmed by 14 bases and V by 3 bases; bases with no gene match: 8. Germline-derived CDR1 and CDR2 are SGHTA and FQGNSA. The CDR3 DNA sequence: TGTGCCAGCAGCTTGTATGGACAGGGGGCTCTTACCTTC. Translating gives CASSLYGQGALTF.

The chain combines TRBV7-2 with TRBJ2-3; D possibly corresponds to TRBD1 (7 bases). Trimming shortened V by 5 bases and J by 3 bases, and 15 bases separated the two germline ends. Germline V lookup: CDR1 SGHTA, CDR2 FQGNSA. This CDR3 has 15 residues. The CDR3 is CASSGRQGGTDTQYF. The CDR3 coding sequence is TGTGCCAGCAGCGGCAGACAGGGAGGTACAGATACGCAGTATTTT.